The T cell receptor beta chain under discussion was sequenced for a study of blood T cells in healthy people across ages. Study-level points and caveats: The study found more naive CD4+ cells and higher diversity in long-lived than aged donors.

Per sample, at least 5 micrograms of total RNA were extracted. With 2 bases clipped from V and 0 bases from J, the junction kept 5 bases outside the gene matches. The CDR3 runs 16 residues. Germline CDR1 MGHRA, CDR2 YSYEKL. Sample-barcoded 5' priming and a J-beta primer mix drove a second PCR of about 6 to 12 cycles. TCRdb independently ran MiXCR on the 5' RACE reads; one entry per CDR3 protein. The sample records roughly 500,000 distinct CDR3 sequences, 25% to 30% being singletons. Of note for this clonotype: Its target is not known.

Sequenced sample: blood. The V gene is TRBV4-1, the J gene TRBJ2-3, with 7 bases fitting TRBD2. This clonotype originated in a woman aged 70-85 years in good health. This chain's CDR3 is CASSQQSGVSTDTQYF. In DNA, the CDR3 is TGCGCCAGCAGCCAACAAAGCGGGGTTAGCACAGATACGCAGTATTTT.